One sample yielded the 16 T cell receptor beta chains listed below, sequenced in a study of OX40 agonist ivuxolimab in advanced cancers. The assay was immunoSEQ multiplex PCR, and TCRdb's table has in-frame clones only and misses some. The sample includes tens of thousands of clones, over 75% of them seen just once. The sample here was CD4+ or CD8+ T cells sorted from blood, taken in a trial of the OX40 agonist ivuxolimab. These receptors all come from an adult with an advanced solid tumor such as melanoma, head and neck, liver or kidney cancer.

This clone was picked up a small number of times. The V gene is TRBV7-9, the J gene TRBJ1-6, with D possibly matching TRBD1 (5 bases). The germline V gene encodes CDR1 SEHNR and CDR2 FQNEAQ (reference sequence). V lost 5 bases, J lost 10 bases, and 15 bases lay in between. CDR3 length equals 14 residues. CDR3 residues: CASSRDGPRSPLHF. CDR3 DNA sequence: TGTGCCAGCAGCCGGGACGGACCACGGTCACCCCTCCACTTT.

V gene TRBV4-2 combines with J gene TRBJ2-2, with D possibly TRBD1 on 5 matching bases. Trimming took 0 bases from V and 1 from J, leaving 18 bases between them. The V gene's germline CDR1 is LGHNA and CDR2 YNFKEQ. This CDR3 has 19 amino acids. Here the CDR3 DNA reads TGTGCCAGCAGCCAAGATAGGGGCGGCCAGACGCTGAACACCGGGGAGCTGTTTTTT. Amino acid sequence: CASSQDRGGQTLNTGELFF.

The chain carries TRBV19 and TRBJ2-1; D unresolved. The V end lost 3 bases, the J end lost 8 bases, and 5 bases lay between the germline ends. CDR1 and CDR2 (germline): LNHDA, SQIVND (reference sequence). The CDR3 loop spans 11 amino acids. CDR3 nucleotides: TGTGCCAGTAGTATGCTGTATGAGCAGTTCTTC. It translates to CASSMLYEQFF.

The gene calls are TRBV29-1 and TRBJ2-1; 7 bases are shared with TRBD1. Germline loops: CDR1 SQVTM, CDR2 ANQGSEA. This CDR3 has 13 residues. Trimming removed 8 bases from V and 4 bases from J; junction bases left unmatched: 8. For the CDR3, the DNA is TGCAGCCTTAAACAGGGGTTATACAATGAGCAGTTCTTC. It is translated as CSLKQGLYNEQFF.

The chain has TRBV7-9 and TRBJ2-1, with 9 bases identical to TRBD2. CDR3 size: 15 residues. Germline V CDR1 and CDR2: SEHNR, FQNEAQ (reference sequence). Unmatched junction bases numbered 7, after V lost 3 bases and J lost 7 bases. The CDR3 region is CASSFSGGMGNEQFF. CDR3 coding DNA: TGTGCCAGCAGCTTTAGCGGGGGCATGGGGAATGAGCAGTTCTTC. The complete variable domain, with remaining parts taken from reference TRBV7-9 and TRBJ2-1, reads DTGVSQNPRHKITKRGQNVTFRCDPISEHNRLYWYRQTLGQGPEFLTYFQNEAQLEKSRLLSDRFSAERPKGSFSTLEIQRTEQGDSAMYLCASSFSGGMGNEQFFGPGTRLTVL.

The CDR3 loop reads CASSPGSSGNTIYF. The CDR3 DNA follows: TGCGCCAGCAGCCCCGGCAGCTCTGGAAACACCATATATTTT. The genes are TRBV5-1 and TRBJ1-3; D call uncertain. The CDR3 contains 14 residues. The V gene lost 4 bases and the J gene lost 0 bases, with 8 bases spanning the gap. Per germline, CDR1 SGHRS and CDR2 YFSETQ.

The chain uses TRBV6-5 and TRBJ2-3; 10 nucleotides line up with TRBD1. The V gene end was trimmed by 5 bases and the J gene end by 6 bases; junction bases not matched to a gene: 5. The CDR3 contains 14 residues. CDR1 is MNHEY, CDR2 SVGAGI, per germline. CDR3 residues: CASSPRTGGDTQYF. Written as DNA, the CDR3 is TGTGCCAGCAGTCCCCGGACAGGGGGGGATACGCAGTATTTT.

The chain has TRBV25-1 and TRBJ2-5, with D possibly called TRBD1 or TRBD2 (6 bases each). Germline loops: CDR1 MGHDK, CDR2 SYGVNS. Trimming removed 6 bases from V and 5 bases from J, with 25 bases in between. The CDR3 is 17 amino acids. This CDR3 is CASSPPGAATFAETQYF. CDR3 DNA sequence: TGTGCCAGCAGCCCTCCGGGGGCAGCCACCTTTGCTGAGACCCAGTACTTC.

This sequence joins TRBV18 and TRBJ2-7; D possibly corresponds to TRBD2 (6 bases). V was cut by 5 bases and J by 7 bases, with 18 bases left in between. The CDR3 has 14 residues. Per germline, CDR1 KGHSH and CDR2 LQKENI. The CDR3 sequence is CASSAQGRLGEQYF. The CDR3 coding sequence is TGTGCCAGCTCAGCACAAGGGAGGCTGGGAGAGCAGTACTTC. Full variable domain (remainder filled in from reference TRBV18 and TRBJ2-7): NAGVMQNPRHLVRRRGQEARLRCSPMKGHSHVYWYRQLPEEGLKFMVYLQKENIIDESGMPKERFSAEFPKEGPSILRIQQVVRGDSAAYFCASSAQGRLGEQYFGPGTRLTVT.

The chain couples TRBV5-1 to TRBJ2-2; D tentatively fits TRBD1 or TRBD2 (6 bases each). V lost 0 bases and J 2 bases, leaving 11 bases between the germline ends. The CDR3 is 16 amino acids. Germline CDR1 reads SGHRS; CDR2 reads YFSETQ. The DNA of the CDR3 is TGCGCCAGCAGCTTGGTAGGGGGGCCCAACACCGGGGAGCTGTTTTTT. Protein product: CASSLVGGPNTGELFF.

The chain links TRBV5-6 to TRBJ2-6; 8 bases are shared with TRBD2. This CDR3 comprises 17 residues. J lost 1 base, V lost 7 bases, and 10 bases had no gene match. Germline V gene lookup returns CDR1 SGHDT and CDR2 YYEEEE. The CDR3 bases are TGTGCCAGCCTTGAACTAGCGGCCCTTTCTGGGGCCAACGTCCTGACTTTC. Protein sequence: CASLELAALSGANVLTF. Based on the CDR3 plus reference TRBV5-6 and TRBJ2-6, the full variable domain is DAGVTQSPTHLIKTRGQQVTLRCSPKSGHDTVSWYQQALGQGPQFIFQYYEEEERQRGNFPDRFSGHQFPNYSSELNVNALLLGDSALYLCASLELAALSGANVLTFGAGSRLTVL.

The CDR3 here is CASTPGTMIYEQYF. CDR3 in DNA: TGTGCCAGCACTCCGGGGACGATGATCTACGAGCAGTACTTC. V usage is TRBV28 and J usage is TRBJ2-7; either TRBD1 or TRBD2 may supply D (5 bases each). V shed 7 bases and J shed 3 bases, with 16 bases lying between them. Germline CDR1 and CDR2: MDHEN and SYDVKM. The CDR3 extends over 14 amino acids.

The chain combines TRBV19 with TRBJ1-1; D perhaps matches TRBD1 (5 bases). The CDR3 sequence is 14 residues long. Germline V CDR1 and CDR2: LNHDA, SQIVND (reference sequence). V was pared by 10 bases and J by 1 base, with 16 bases between. CDR3 in amino acids: CATRGDGKNTEAFF. CDR3 bases: TGTGCCACCCGGGGGGACGGAAAGAACACTGAAGCTTTCTTT.

The chain joins TRBV10-3 to TRBJ2-3, with a tentative D call TRBD2 (5 bases). V lost 1 base, J lost 1 base, and 15 bases lay in between. CDR3 length equals 17 residues. The germline V gene encodes CDR1 ENHRY and CDR2 SYGVKD. The CDR3: CAISEFSRAGGTDTQYF. The CDR3 DNA reads as TGTGCCATCAGTGAGTTCTCTAGGGCCGGGGGCACAGATACGCAGTATTTT.

The chain joins TRBV4-3 to TRBJ1-2; weak D call: TRBD1 (5 bases). The CDR3 extends over 16 amino acids. V was pared by 0 bases and J by 4 bases, with 15 bases between. CDR1 and CDR2 (germline): LGHNA, YSLEER. This chain's CDR3 is CASSQEFQGASYGYTF. The CDR3 nucleotides read TGCGCCAGCAGCCAAGAATTCCAGGGAGCGAGCTATGGCTACACCTTC.

This clone was found once. This chain connects TRBV19 to TRBJ2-5; D gene ambiguous. CDR1 and CDR2 (germline): LNHDA, SQIVND (reference sequence). The CDR3 runs 13 residues. Trimming left V 2 bases short and J 5 bases short, with 9 bases between. Here the CDR3 reads CASSIKTTETQYF. The CDR3 DNA reads TGTGCCAGTAGTATAAAGACAACGGAGACCCAGTACTTC.